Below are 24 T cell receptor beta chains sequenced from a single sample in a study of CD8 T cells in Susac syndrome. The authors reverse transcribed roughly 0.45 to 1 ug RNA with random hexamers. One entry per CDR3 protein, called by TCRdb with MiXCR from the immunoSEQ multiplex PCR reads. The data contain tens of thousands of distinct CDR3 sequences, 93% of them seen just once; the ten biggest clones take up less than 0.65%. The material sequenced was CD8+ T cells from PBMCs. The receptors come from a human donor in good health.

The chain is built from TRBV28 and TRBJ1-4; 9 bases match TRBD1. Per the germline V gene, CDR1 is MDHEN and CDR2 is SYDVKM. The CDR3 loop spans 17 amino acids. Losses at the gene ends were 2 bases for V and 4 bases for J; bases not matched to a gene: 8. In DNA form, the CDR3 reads TGTGCCAGCAGTTTAGGGACAGGGCTCCCTTATAATGAAAAACTGTTTTTT. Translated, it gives CASSLGTGLPYNEKLFF.

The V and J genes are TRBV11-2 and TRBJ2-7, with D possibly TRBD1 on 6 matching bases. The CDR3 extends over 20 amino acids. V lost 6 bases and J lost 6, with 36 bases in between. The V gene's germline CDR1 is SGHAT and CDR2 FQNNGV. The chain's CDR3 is CASSPHHPGDGRTHPSEQYF. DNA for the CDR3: TGTGCCAGCAGTCCGCACCACCCAGGGGACGGGCGGACTCACCCGTCCGAGCAGTACTTC.

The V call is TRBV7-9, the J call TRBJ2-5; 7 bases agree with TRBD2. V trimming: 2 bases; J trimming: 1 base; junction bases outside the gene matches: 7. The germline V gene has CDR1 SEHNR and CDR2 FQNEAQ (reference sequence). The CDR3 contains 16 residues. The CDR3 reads CASSLKEGLPQETQYF. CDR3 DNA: TGTGCCAGCAGCTTAAAGGAGGGACTACCCCAAGAGACCCAGTACTTC.

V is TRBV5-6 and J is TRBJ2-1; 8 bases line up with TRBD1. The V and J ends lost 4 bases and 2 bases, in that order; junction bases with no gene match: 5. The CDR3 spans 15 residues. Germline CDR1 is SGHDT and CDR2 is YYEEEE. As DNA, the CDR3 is TGTGCCAGCAGCCACGGGACAGGAGCCTACAATGAGCAGTTCTTC. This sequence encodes CASSHGTGAYNEQFF.

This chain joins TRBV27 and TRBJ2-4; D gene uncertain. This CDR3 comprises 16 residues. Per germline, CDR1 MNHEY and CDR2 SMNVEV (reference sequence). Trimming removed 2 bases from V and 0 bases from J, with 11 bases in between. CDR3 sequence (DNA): TGTGCCAGCAGTTTAATCCCCGGGCTAGCCAAAAACATTCAGTACTTC. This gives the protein CASSLIPGLAKNIQYF.

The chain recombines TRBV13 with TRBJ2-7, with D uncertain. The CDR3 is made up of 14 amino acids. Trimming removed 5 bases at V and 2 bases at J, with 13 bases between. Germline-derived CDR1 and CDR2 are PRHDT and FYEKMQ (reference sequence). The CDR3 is CASSDLGQPYEQYF. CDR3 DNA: TGTGCCAGCAGCGACCTGGGTCAGCCCTACGAGCAGTACTTC.

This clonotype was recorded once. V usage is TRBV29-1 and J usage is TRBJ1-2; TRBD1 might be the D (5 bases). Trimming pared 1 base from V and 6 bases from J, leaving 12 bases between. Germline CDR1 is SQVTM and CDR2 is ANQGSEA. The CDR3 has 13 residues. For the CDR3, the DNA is TGCAGCGTTGAAGTTGGGGGATCCGATGGCTACACCTTC. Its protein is CSVEVGGSDGYTF.

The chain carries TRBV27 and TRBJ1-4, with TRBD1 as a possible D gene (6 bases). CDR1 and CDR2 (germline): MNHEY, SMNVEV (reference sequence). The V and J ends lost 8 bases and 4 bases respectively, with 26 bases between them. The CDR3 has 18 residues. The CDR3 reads CASGRYIFGDTHNEKLFF. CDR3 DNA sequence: TGTGCCAGCGGGAGATACATCTTTGGGGACACACATAATGAAAAACTGTTTTTT.

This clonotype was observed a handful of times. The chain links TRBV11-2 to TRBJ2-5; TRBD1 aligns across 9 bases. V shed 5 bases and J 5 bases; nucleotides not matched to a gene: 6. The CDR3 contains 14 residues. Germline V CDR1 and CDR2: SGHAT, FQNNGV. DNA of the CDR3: TGTGCCAGCAGCAAACAGGGGGCGGGTGAGACCCAGTACTTC. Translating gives CASSKQGAGETQYF.

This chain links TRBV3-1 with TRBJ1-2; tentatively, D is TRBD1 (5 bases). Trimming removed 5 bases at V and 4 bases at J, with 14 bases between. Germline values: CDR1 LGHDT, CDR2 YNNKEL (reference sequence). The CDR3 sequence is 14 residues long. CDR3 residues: CASSEKGDLYGYTF. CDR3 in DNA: TGTGCCAGCAGCGAAAAAGGGGACCTCTATGGCTACACCTTC. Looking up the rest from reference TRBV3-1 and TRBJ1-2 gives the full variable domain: DTAVSQTPKYLVTQMGNDKSIKCEQNLGHDTMYWYKQDSKKFLKIMFSYNNKELIINETVPNRFSPKSPDKAHLNLHINSLELGDSAVYFCASSEKGDLYGYTFGSGTRLTVV.

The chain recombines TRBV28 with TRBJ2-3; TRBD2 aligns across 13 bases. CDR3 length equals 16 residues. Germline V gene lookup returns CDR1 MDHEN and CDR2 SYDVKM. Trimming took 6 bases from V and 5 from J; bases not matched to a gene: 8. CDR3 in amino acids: CASRYTSGRALDTQYF. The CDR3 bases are TGTGCCAGCAGATACACTAGCGGGAGGGCCCTAGATACGCAGTATTTT.

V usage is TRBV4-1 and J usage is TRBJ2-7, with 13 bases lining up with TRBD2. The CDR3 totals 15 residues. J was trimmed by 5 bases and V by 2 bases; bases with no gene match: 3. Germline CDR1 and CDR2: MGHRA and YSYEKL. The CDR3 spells CASSQRLAGGHEQYF. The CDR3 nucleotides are TGCGCCAGCAGCCAACGACTAGCGGGAGGTCACGAGCAGTACTTC.

The CDR3 DNA reads TGCAGTGCTAGAGATAAAGGACAGATATACGAGCAGTACTTC. Its protein product is CSARDKGQIYEQYF. The chain has TRBV20-1 and TRBJ2-7, with D maybe TRBD1 (6 bases). V shed 0 bases and J shed 4 bases, with 13 bases lying between them. In germline, CDR1 is DFQATT, CDR2 SNEGSKA (reference sequence). The CDR3 is made up of 14 amino acids.

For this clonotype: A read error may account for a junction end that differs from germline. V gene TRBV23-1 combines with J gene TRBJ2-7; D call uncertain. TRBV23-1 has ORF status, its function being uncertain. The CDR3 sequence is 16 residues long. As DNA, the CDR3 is TGCGCCAGCAGTTCCGACTTGCCGCGGTCCTCCCACGAGCAGTACTTC. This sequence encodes CASSSDLPRSSHEQYF.

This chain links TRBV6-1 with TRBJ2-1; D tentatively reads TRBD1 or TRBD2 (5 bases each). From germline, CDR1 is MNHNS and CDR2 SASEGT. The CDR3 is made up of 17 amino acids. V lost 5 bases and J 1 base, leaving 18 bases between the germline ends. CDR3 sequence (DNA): TGTGCCAGCAGTCCTACTGGGGGAGAATATTCCTACAATGAGCAGTTCTTC. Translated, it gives CASSPTGGEYSYNEQFF.

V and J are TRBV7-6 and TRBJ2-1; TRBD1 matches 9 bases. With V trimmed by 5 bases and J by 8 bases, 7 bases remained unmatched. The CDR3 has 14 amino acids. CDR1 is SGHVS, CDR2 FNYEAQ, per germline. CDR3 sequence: CASSTTGQGDEQFF. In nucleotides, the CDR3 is TGTGCCAGCAGCACAACGGGACAGGGTGATGAGCAGTTCTTC. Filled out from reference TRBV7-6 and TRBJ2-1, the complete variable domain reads GAGVSQSPRYKVTKRGQDVALRCDPISGHVSLYWYRQALGQGPEFLTYFNYEAQQDKSGLPNDRFSAERPEGSISTLTIQRTEQRDSAMYRCASSTTGQGDEQFFGPGTRLTVL.

For the CDR3, the DNA is TGTGCCAGCAGCCACCCACCCCCAGATAGCTACGAGCAGTACTTC. This translates into CASSHPPPDSYEQYF. The genes are TRBV4-2 and TRBJ2-7; the D is unclear. Germline V CDR1 and CDR2: LGHNA, YNFKEQ. This CDR3 contains 15 residues. Deletions cut 3 bases from V and 3 bases from J, with 15 bases between.

The CDR3: CASSSTSAGASQETQYF. The CDR3 bases are TGTGCCAGCAGCTCCACGTCAGCGGGAGCCTCACAAGAGACCCAGTACTTC. The chain carries TRBV7-9 and TRBJ2-5; TRBD2 aligns across 8 bases. J was trimmed by 2 bases and V by 4 bases; bases with no gene match: 12. Germline loops: CDR1 SEHNR, CDR2 FQNEAQ (reference sequence). CDR3 length: 17 residues.

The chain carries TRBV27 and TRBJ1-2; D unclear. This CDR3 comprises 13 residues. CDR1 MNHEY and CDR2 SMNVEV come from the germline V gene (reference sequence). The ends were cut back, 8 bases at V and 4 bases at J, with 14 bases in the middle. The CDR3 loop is CASALNSRYGYTF. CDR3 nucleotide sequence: TGTGCCAGCGCCCTCAATTCTCGCTATGGCTACACCTTC.

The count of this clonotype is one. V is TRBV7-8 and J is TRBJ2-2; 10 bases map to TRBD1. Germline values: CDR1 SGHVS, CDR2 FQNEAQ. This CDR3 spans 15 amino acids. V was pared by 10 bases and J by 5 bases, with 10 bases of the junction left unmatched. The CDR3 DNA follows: TGTGCCATCCCGGACAGGGGGTCGAGAACCGGGGAGCTGTTTTTT. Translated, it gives CAIPDRGSRTGELFF.

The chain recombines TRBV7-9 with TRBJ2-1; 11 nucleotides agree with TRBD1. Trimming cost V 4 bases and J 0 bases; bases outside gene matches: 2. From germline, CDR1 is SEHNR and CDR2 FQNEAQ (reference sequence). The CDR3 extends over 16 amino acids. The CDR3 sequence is CASSSGTGGSYNEQFF. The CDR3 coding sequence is TGTGCCAGCAGCTCCGGGACAGGGGGCTCCTACAATGAGCAGTTCTTC.

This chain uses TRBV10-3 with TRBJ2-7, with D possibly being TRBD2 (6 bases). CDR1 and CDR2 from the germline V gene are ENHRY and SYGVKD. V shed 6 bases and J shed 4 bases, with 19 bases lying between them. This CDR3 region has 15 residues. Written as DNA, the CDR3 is TGTGCCATCAGCGACGCGGGGAGCATAAAGTACGAGCAGTACTTC. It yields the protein CAISDAGSIKYEQYF.

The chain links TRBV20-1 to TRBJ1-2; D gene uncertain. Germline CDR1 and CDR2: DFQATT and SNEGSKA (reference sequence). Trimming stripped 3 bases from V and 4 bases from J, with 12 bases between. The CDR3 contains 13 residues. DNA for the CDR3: TGCAGTGCTAGTTTAATCTTAGGCTATGGCTACACCTTC. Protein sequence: CSASLILGYGYTF.

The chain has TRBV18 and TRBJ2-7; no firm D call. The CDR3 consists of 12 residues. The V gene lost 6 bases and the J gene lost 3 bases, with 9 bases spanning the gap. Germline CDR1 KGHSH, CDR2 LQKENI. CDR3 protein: CASSKDNYEQYF. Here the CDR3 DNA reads TGTGCCAGCTCTAAAGACAACTACGAGCAGTACTTC.